Below, 6 T cell receptor beta chains from the same sample are listed, as sequenced in a study of blood T cell repertoires in COVID-19 (dated by TCRdb to 2019 to 2021). Library preparation employed the immunoSEQ multiplex PCR assay. What TCRdb holds here is the immuneACCESS table cut down to in-frame rearrangements. Part of the clones is not present; checked against another copy, under half of the missing clones reflect an unresolved V gene, and the others are unexplained. Across this sample there are approximately 78,000 clones, with roughly nine tenths seen only once. The top ten clones comprise 2.5% to 3% of the sample. The specimen was peripheral blood. The receptors were gathered from a man in his forties or fifties with COVID-19, enrolled during active disease.

This clone has a single count. The chain couples TRBV2 to TRBJ2-5; no firm D call. The CDR3 runs 12 residues. Germline V lookup: CDR1 SNHLY, CDR2 FYNNEI. Trimming left V 6 bases short and J 3 bases short, with 8 bases between. The CDR3 DNA reads as TGTGCCAGCAGGGGTAGCAAAGAGACCCAGTACTTC. Its protein is CASRGSKETQYF. The full variable domain, with the rest looked up from reference TRBV2 and TRBJ2-5, is EPEVTQTPSHQVTQMGQEVILRCVPISNHLYFYWYRQILGQKVEFLVSFYNNEISEKSEIFDDQFSVERPDGSNFTLKIRSTKLEDSAMYFCASRGSKETQYFGPGTRLLVL.

This chain links TRBV19 with TRBJ1-3, with TRBD1 identical over 7 bases. Germline lookup yields CDR1 LNHDA and CDR2 SQIVND (reference sequence). Trimming removed 4 bases from V and 0 bases from J; junction bases left unmatched: 6. The CDR3 length is 16 residues. CDR3 protein: CASSTDRPFSGNTIYF. The CDR3 nucleotides read TGTGCCAGTAGTACGGACAGGCCTTTCTCTGGAAACACCATATATTTT.

DNA of the CDR3: TGTGCCAGCTCACCATCAATAGCGGGAGGCGCCTACGAGCAGTACTTC. Translating gives CASSPSIAGGAYEQYF. The V gene is TRBV18, the J gene TRBJ2-7, with TRBD2 identical over 10 bases. V was pared by 2 bases and J by 2 bases, with 6 bases of the junction left unmatched. The CDR3 covers 16 residues. CDR1 is KGHSH and CDR2 is LQKENI in the germline V gene.

The CDR3 DNA is TGTGCCTGGAGTACCAGACAGGGGGCGAACACTGAAGCTTTCTTT. Protein sequence: CAWSTRQGANTEAFF. The rearrangement uses TRBV30 and TRBJ1-1; 10 nucleotides match TRBD1. Germline CDR1 reads GTSNPN; CDR2 reads SVGIG (reference sequence). This CDR3 is 15 amino acids long. V was pared by 2 bases and J by 1 base, with 4 bases of the junction left unmatched. Drawing the rest from reference TRBV30 and TRBJ1-1, the complete variable domain is SQTIHQWPATLVQPVGSPLSLECTVEGTSNPNLYWYRQAAGRGLQLLFYSVGIGQISSEVPQNLSASRPQDRQFILSSKKLLLSDSGFYLCAWSTRQGANTEAFFGQGTRLTVV.

The rearrangement joins TRBV18 to TRBJ1-4, with 9 bases that match TRBD1. Germline V gives CDR1 KGHSH, CDR2 LQKENI. The CDR3 covers 16 residues. V trimming: 4 bases; J trimming: 3 bases; junction bases outside the gene matches: 6. The CDR3 coding sequence is TGTGCCAGCTCACTGGGACAGGGTAATGCTAATGAAAAACTGTTTTTT. Protein sequence: CASSLGQGNANEKLFF. The whole variable domain, remainder taken from reference TRBV18 and TRBJ1-4, is NAGVMQNPRHLVRRRGQEARLRCSPMKGHSHVYWYRQLPEEGLKFMVYLQKENIIDESGMPKERFSAEFPKEGPSILRIQQVVRGDSAAYFCASSLGQGNANEKLFFGSGTQLSVL.

V is TRBV7-3 and J is TRBJ1-6; D is possibly TRBD1 (6 bases). The CDR3 consists of 15 residues. Per the germline V gene, CDR1 is SGHTA and CDR2 is FQGTGA. Trimming removed 2 bases at V and 5 bases at J, with 10 bases between. Here the CDR3 reads CASSLGAGDNSPLHF. The CDR3, as DNA: TGTGCCAGCAGCTTAGGGGCAGGGGATAATTCACCCCTCCACTTT.